This T cell receptor beta chain was recorded in a study of siplizumab effects on memory and regulatory T cells. Cells that made up the mixed lymphocyte reaction were cocultured at 37°C for more than five days. Investigators stained responder PBMCs with CFSE and stimulator PBMCs with Violet Dye, then mixed them 1:1. Germline V lookup: CDR1 SEHNR, CDR2 FQNEAQ (reference sequence). The CDR3 contains 15 residues. V lost 5 bases and J lost 8; bases outside the gene matches: 7. This clone rates as medium-sized. Its antigen is unidentified. Method: immunoSEQ multiplex PCR; TCRdb's copy keeps in-frame clones and lacks some. This table holds about 9,600 clones, around 40% found once.

The TCR was taken from a human donor in good health; the cells came from an allogeneic mixed lymphocyte reaction. This chain uses TRBV7-9 with TRBJ2-1, with 12 positions matching TRBD2. The sequenced material came from CFSE-low (dividing) CD8+ T cells sorted from an allogeneic mixed lymphocyte reaction. This CDR3 is CASSPSSGGAHEQFF. CDR3 nucleotides: TGTGCCAGCAGCCCTTCTAGCGGGGGGGCCCATGAGCAGTTCTTC.